The 19 T cell receptor beta chains presented below share a single source sample, sequenced in a study of siplizumab effects on memory and regulatory T cells. Only in-frame clones appear in the TCRdb table, and some are missing; sequencing was by immunoSEQ multiplex PCR. In the table there are fewer than 45,000 clones, roughly 90% of which are singletons. Input material: naive CD4+ T cells sorted from blood. The receptors were gathered from a human donor in good health.

This rearrangement joins TRBV4-2 to TRBJ2-7; 8 bases agree with TRBD2. The germline V gene has CDR1 LGHNA and CDR2 YNFKEQ. CDR3 length: 14 amino acids. Unmatched junction bases numbered 9, after V lost 8 bases and J lost 3 bases. CDR3 in amino acids: CASRPGGVGYEQYF. For the CDR3, the DNA is TGTGCCAGCCGACCCGGGGGGGTGGGCTACGAGCAGTACTTC.

This clone was picked up one time. The chain has TRBV2 and TRBJ1-4; weak D call: TRBD1 (5 bases). The germline V gene has CDR1 SNHLY and CDR2 FYNNEI. The germline V and J ends were trimmed by 5 bases and 7 bases, with 17 bases remaining between them. This CDR3 comprises 15 residues. In DNA form, the CDR3 reads TGTGCCAGCAGTAGATCGGCAGGGATTTCTGAAAAACTGTTTTTT. Translated: CASSRSAGISEKLFF.

The rearrangement links TRBV6-6 to TRBJ2-7; tentatively, D is TRBD1 (6 bases). The CDR3 is 14 amino acids. V lost 7 bases and J 5 bases, leaving 18 bases between the germline ends. Germline CDR1 MNHNY, CDR2 SVGAGI (reference sequence). CDR3 protein: CASIPRQGMHEQYF. The CDR3 coding sequence is TGTGCCAGCATCCCACGGCAGGGGATGCACGAGCAGTACTTC.

The chain is built from TRBV7-3 and TRBJ2-7; 7 bases align to TRBD2. Losses at the gene ends were 2 bases for V and 0 bases for J; bases not matched to a gene: 4. Germline V gives CDR1 SGHTA, CDR2 FQGTGA. This CDR3 is built from 15 residues. CDR3 protein: CASSLERGTSYEQYF. For the CDR3, the DNA is TGTGCCAGCAGCTTAGAGCGGGGCACCTCCTACGAGCAGTACTTC.

The chain uses TRBV4-1 and TRBJ2-1, with D possibly being TRBD1 (6 bases). The germline V and J ends were trimmed by 3 bases and 2 bases, with 14 bases remaining between them. The germline CDR1 and CDR2 sequences are MGHRA and YSYEKL. The CDR3 is 16 amino acids. The CDR3 nucleotides read TGCGCCAGCAGCCACTATTTGGACAGTCCCTACAATGAGCAGTTCTTC. Its protein is CASSHYLDSPYNEQFF.

This clone has more than one count but fewer than ten. V is TRBV5-5 and J is TRBJ1-3; D perhaps matches TRBD1 (6 bases). The CDR3 covers 14 residues. Germline CDR1 SGHKS, CDR2 YYEKEE (reference sequence). V was pared by 3 bases and J by 2 bases, with 9 bases between. The CDR3 coding sequence is TGTGCCAGCAGCTCAGACAGGACTGGAAACACCATATATTTT. This codes for CASSSDRTGNTIYF.

This clone was detected a few times. The J gene is TRBJ1-2, the V gene TRBV5-1; D gene unclear. This CDR3 region has 15 residues. Trimming took off 0 bases at V and 5 bases at J, with 14 bases between the two ends. Germline CDR1 is SGHRS and CDR2 is YFSETQ. The CDR3: CASSLAPGVMYGYTF. Here the CDR3 DNA reads TGCGCCAGCAGCTTGGCTCCCGGGGTTATGTATGGCTACACCTTC.

The rearrangement joins TRBV18 to TRBJ2-2, with TRBD1 matching 9 bases. The CDR3 extends over 17 amino acids. After removal of 3 bases from V and 4 bases from J, the junction contained 9 bases not matched to a gene. Germline CDR1 KGHSH, CDR2 LQKENI. In nucleotides, the CDR3 is TGTGCCAGCTCACCGCCTGGGACAGGGATCTTCACCGGGGAGCTGTTTTTT. It encodes CASSPPGTGIFTGELFF.

This clone was counted once. Here the CDR3 reads CASSPGQGLGSGNTIYF. DNA for the CDR3: TGTGCCAGCAGCCCCGGACAGGGTTTGGGCTCTGGAAACACCATATATTTT. The genes are TRBV9 and TRBJ1-3, with 8 bases lining up with TRBD1. J lost 0 bases, V lost 4 bases, and 9 bases had no gene match. Germline V gene lookup returns CDR1 SGDLS and CDR2 YYNGEE. The CDR3 runs 17 residues.

This rearrangement joins TRBV7-9 to TRBJ1-5, with TRBD1 as a possible D gene (6 bases). V lost 3 bases and J lost 7, with 19 bases in between. This CDR3 is 16 amino acids long. Germline values: CDR1 SEHNR, CDR2 FQNEAQ (reference sequence). The CDR3 region is CASSLYRGAGGQPQHF. The DNA for the CDR3 is TGTGCCAGCAGCTTGTATCGGGGGGCGGGAGGACAGCCCCAGCATTTT.

This rearrangement joins TRBV27 to TRBJ1-1; tentatively, D is TRBD1 (5 bases). Per germline, CDR1 MNHEY and CDR2 SMNVEV (reference sequence). V lost 5 bases and J 7 bases, leaving 17 bases between the germline ends. The CDR3 covers 14 residues. CDR3 sequence (DNA): TGTGCCAGCAGTCGTCCCTCTGGGGCAGGTGAAGCTTTCTTT. Translation gives CASSRPSGAGEAFF.

The J gene is TRBJ2-6, the V gene TRBV30; no reliable D call. The V gene lost 0 bases and the J gene lost 3 bases, with 6 bases spanning the gap. The CDR3 extends over 14 amino acids. Germline V CDR1 and CDR2: GTSNPN, SVGIG (reference sequence). The CDR3 is CAWSVPDGANVLTF. The DNA for the CDR3 is TGTGCCTGGAGTGTCCCCGATGGGGCCAACGTCCTGACTTTC.

The CDR3 here is CASSSGTSVNTEAFF. The CDR3 nucleotides read TGTGCCAGTAGCAGCGGCACCAGTGTGAACACTGAAGCTTTCTTT. This chain links TRBV19 with TRBJ1-1; no clear D gene. V was clipped by 6 bases and J by 0 bases, with 14 bases between them. This CDR3 region has 15 residues. The V gene's germline CDR1 is LNHDA and CDR2 SQIVND (reference sequence).

The chain has TRBV11-3 and TRBJ2-2; 9 nucleotides agree with TRBD1. The CDR3 sequence is 17 residues long. The ends lost 0 bases at V and 6 bases at J; junction bases unmatched: 8. The V gene's germline CDR1 is SGHNT and CDR2 YENEEA. The CDR3 reads CASSLDGMGQGPGELFF. The CDR3 DNA is TGTGCCAGCAGCTTAGATGGAATGGGACAGGGTCCCGGGGAGCTGTTTTTT. Full variable domain (rest looked up from reference TRBV11-3 and TRBJ2-2): EAGVVQSPRYKIIEKKQPVAFWCNPISGHNTLYWYLQNLGQGPELLIRYENEEAVDDSQLPKDRFSAERLKGVDSTLKIQPAELGDSAVYLCASSLDGMGQGPGELFFGEGSRLTVL.

J is TRBJ2-3 and V is TRBV5-4, with D uncertain. Germline CDR1 SGHNT, CDR2 YYREEE (reference sequence). This CDR3 has 12 residues. Between the trimmed V and J ends, which lost 2 bases and 4 bases, there was a span of 5 bases. This chain's CDR3 is CASSLGSDTQYF. The CDR3 DNA follows: TGTGCCAGCAGCTTAGGCTCAGATACGCAGTATTTT.

This clone was observed a handful of times. The chain recombines TRBV11-2 with TRBJ1-6; 8 nucleotides align to TRBD1. Germline-derived CDR1 and CDR2 are SGHAT and FQNNGV. The CDR3 loop spans 14 amino acids. J gave up 9 bases and V 3 bases, and 4 bases lay outside the gene matches. The CDR3 DNA is TGTGCCAGCAGCTTTAGACAGGGGAGTTCACCCCTCCACTTT. Translated: CASSFRQGSSPLHF.

The CDR3 DNA sequence: TGTGCCAGCAGCCGCCGCAGGGAATCCTACGAGCAGTACTTC. It specifies CASSRRRESYEQYF. V is TRBV5-4 and J is TRBJ2-7, with D possibly matching TRBD1 (5 bases). The CDR3 runs 14 residues. Germline CDR1 reads SGHNT; CDR2 reads YYREEE (reference sequence). Trimming took 4 bases from V and 1 from J, leaving 12 bases between them.

The CDR3 spells CASRNYGGGSNEQYF. As DNA, the CDR3 is TGTGCCAGCAGAAACTATGGTGGGGGAAGTAACGAGCAGTACTTC. The rearrangement uses TRBV7-7 and TRBJ2-7; D may match TRBD1 or TRBD2 (5 bases each). The CDR3 covers 15 residues. The ends were cut back, 6 bases at V and 5 bases at J, with 20 bases in the middle. Germline CDR1 SSHAT, CDR2 FNYEAQ (reference sequence).

The J gene is TRBJ2-2, the V gene TRBV29-1, with D maybe TRBD2 (6 bases). CDR1 SQVTM and CDR2 ANQGSEA come from the germline V gene. The V end was cut by 4 bases, the J end by 1 base, with 10 bases between. This CDR3 is built from 14 residues. DNA of the CDR3: TGCAGCGTTGCCTGGCGGGGGAACACCGGGGAGCTGTTTTTT. This codes for CSVAWRGNTGELFF.